This T cell receptor (beta chain) came from a study of Tregs in tolerant kidney transplant recipients. Overall study: The nonmyeloablative bone marrow transplants came from related graft donors, with transient mixed chimerism.

A remark on this clone: The sequenced fragment ends 3 residues before the CDR3 boundary, so the rest is inferred from the germline J gene.

Sequencing was performed with immunoSEQ multiplex PCR; in TCRdb, only in-frame clones are kept and a portion is missing. The sample yields about 48,000 clones, of which the top ten take up about 0.83%. Trimming cost V 6 bases and J 1 base, with 19 bases left between them. The CDR3 has 17 amino acids. Germline CDR1 is MNHEY and CDR2 is SVGEGT. The sample in question was CD4+ T cells from blood, obtained before the transplant. The clonotype originates from a human donor who received a combined kidney and bone marrow transplant. The rearrangement links TRBV6-2 or TRBV6-3 to TRBJ1-5, with TRBD1 as a possible D gene (5 bases). CDR3 amino acids: CASSSRQWSTSNQPQHF. The CDR3 bases that were read are TGTGCCAGCAGCTCCCGACAGTGGTCAACAAGCAATCAGCCC.